This T cell receptor (beta chain) was found in a study of blood T cell repertoires in COVID-19. Study in general: Italy, Spain and the United States were the sources of the convalescent and acute COVID-19 samples. The analysed material was cDNA or gDNA that came from T cells, B-cell-depleted T cells, or PBMCs.

Original methodology: Amplification from reference gene primers served as the basis for estimated nucleated cell counts. The assay was immunoSEQ multiplex PCR, and TCRdb's table has in-frame clones only and misses some. The V and J calls and clone size were taken over from that table, and D and trimming were inferred from the DNA. The data hold about 200,000 clones, with roughly 80% observed a single time. The germline gives CDR1 MNHEY, CDR2 SVGEGT. V lost 5 bases and J 0 bases, leaving 14 bases between the germline ends. The CDR3 is 16 residues long. The sample was peripheral blood. The sequence was obtained from a woman older than 75 with acute or convalescent COVID-19. The V gene is TRBV6-2 or TRBV6-3, the J gene TRBJ2-4; D is possibly TRBD1 (6 bases). Written as DNA, the CDR3 is TGTGCCAGCAGTAAGACAGGTATTCTAGCCAAAAACATTCAGTACTTC. Protein product: CASSKTGILAKNIQYF.